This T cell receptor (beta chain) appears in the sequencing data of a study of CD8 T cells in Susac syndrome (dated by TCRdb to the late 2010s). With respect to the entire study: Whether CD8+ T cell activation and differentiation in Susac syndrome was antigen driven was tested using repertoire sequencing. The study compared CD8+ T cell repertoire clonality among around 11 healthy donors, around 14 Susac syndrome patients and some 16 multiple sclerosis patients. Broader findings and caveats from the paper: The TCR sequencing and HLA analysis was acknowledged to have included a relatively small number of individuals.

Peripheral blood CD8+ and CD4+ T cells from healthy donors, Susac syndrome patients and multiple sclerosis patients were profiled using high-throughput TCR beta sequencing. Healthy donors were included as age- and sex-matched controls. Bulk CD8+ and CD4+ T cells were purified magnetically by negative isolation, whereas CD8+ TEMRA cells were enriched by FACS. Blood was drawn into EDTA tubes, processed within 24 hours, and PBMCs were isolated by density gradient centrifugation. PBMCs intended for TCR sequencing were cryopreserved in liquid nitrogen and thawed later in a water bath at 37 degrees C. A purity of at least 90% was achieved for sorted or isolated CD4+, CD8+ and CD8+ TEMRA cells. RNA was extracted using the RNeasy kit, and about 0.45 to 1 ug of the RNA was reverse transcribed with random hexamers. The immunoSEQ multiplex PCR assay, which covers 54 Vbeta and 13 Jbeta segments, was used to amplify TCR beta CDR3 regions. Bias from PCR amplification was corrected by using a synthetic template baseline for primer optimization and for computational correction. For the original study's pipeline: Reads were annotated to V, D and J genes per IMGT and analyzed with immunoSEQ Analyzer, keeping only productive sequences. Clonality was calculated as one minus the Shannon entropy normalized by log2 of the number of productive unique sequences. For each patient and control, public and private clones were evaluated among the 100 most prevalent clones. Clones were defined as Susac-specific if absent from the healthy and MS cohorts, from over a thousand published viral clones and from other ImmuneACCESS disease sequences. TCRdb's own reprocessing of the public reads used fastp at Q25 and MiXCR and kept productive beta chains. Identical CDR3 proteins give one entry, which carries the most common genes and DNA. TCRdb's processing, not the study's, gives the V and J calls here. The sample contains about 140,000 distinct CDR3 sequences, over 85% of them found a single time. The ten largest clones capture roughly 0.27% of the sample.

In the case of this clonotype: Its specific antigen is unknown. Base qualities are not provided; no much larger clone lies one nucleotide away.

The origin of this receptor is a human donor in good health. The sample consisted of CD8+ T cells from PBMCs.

The CDR3 sequence is CASSSGPSGRTDSYEQYF. The nucleotide sequence is given as TGTGCCAGCAGCTCCGGCCCTAGCGGGCGAACCGACTCCTACGAGCAGTACTTC. The chain employs TRBV7-9 and TRBJ2-7; 8 bases in the junction line up with TRBD2. Clipping removes 4 bases from V and 0 bases from J, with 14 as the unmatched junction base count. Taken from the germline V gene (reference sequence), the CDR1 and CDR2 loops are SEHNR and FQNEAQ. The CDR3 contains 18 residues, cysteine and phenylalanine counted. Just the 54-base CDR3 DNA is kept, in frame starting at base 1.